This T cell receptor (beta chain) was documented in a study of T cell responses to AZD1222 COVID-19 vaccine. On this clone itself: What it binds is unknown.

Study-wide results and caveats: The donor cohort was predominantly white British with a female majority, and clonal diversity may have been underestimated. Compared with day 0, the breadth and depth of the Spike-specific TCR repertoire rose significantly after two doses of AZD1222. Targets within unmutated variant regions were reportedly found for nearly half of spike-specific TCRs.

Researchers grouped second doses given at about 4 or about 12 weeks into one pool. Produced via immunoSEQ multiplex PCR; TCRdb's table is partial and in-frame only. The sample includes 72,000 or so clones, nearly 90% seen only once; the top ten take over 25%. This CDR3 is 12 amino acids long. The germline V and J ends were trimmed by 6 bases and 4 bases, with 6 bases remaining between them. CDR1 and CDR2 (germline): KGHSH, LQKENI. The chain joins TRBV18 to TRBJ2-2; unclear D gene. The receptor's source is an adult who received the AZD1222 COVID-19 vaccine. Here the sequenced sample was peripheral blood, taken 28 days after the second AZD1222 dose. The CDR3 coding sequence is TGTGCCAGCTCCCGATCCACCGGGGAGCTGTTTTTT. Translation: CASSRSTGELFF.